This T cell receptor beta chain was recovered during a study of T cells in Graves' hyperthyroidism and ophthalmopathy. Study context: Specimen type is peripheral blood, collected at initial diagnosis prior to any treatment.

Per germline, CDR1 MNHNS and CDR2 SASEGT. The V end lost 7 bases, the J end lost 4 bases, and 17 bases lay between the germline ends. This CDR3 has 15 residues. RNA transcripts gave rise to amplified TCR beta CDR3 regions. The TCR CDR3 was amplified in a first-round RT-PCR using the HTBI primer set. TCRdb re-called the multiplex PCR reads through MiXCR, storing one row per CDR3 protein. The sample shows 640,000 or so distinct CDR3 sequences, 14% to 15% of them seen only once. Material for sequencing was blood. This chain joins TRBV6-1 and TRBJ1-5, with D possibly TRBD1 on 6 matching bases. This receptor was obtained from a woman aged 40 to 50 with Graves' ophthalmopathy. CDR3 DNA: TGTGCCAGCACCATATTAGACACAGGGAATCAGCCCCAGCATTTT. Protein: CASTILDTGNQPQHF.